The TCR beta chain under discussion was sequenced for a study of blood T cell repertoires in COVID-19. Study information: T cells, B-cell-depleted T cells, or PBMCs provided the cDNA or gDNA that served as material.

This clone was seen once. Under the authors' procedure: From reference gene primer amplification, estimates of nucleated cell counts were derived. The repertoire was sequenced with immunoSEQ multiplex PCR; TCRdb's copy has only in-frame clones and lacks some. For V, J and clone size, that table is used; D and trimming come from the DNA. The repertoire holds more than 70,000 clones, with roughly four fifths as singletons. In germline, CDR1 is MNHEY, CDR2 SVGAGI. The CDR3 is made up of 11 amino acids. The J segment lost 8 bases and the V segment lost 9 bases, leaving 6 bases of the junction unmatched. The receptor's source is a woman aged 70-85 years with acute or convalescent COVID-19. Sequenced: peripheral blood. V is TRBV6-5 and J is TRBJ1-2; TRBD1 matches at 7 bases. CDR3 bases: TGTGCCAGTGACAGGGAGCTCGGCTACACCTTC. This encodes CASDRELGYTF.